These 26 T cell receptor beta chains originate from one sample sequenced in a study of T cell responses to AZD1222 COVID-19 vaccine. Produced via immunoSEQ multiplex PCR; TCRdb's table is partial and in-frame only. The data hold about 94,000 clones, with roughly 88% observed a single time. Sequences were derived from peripheral blood, sampled 28 days after the second AZD1222 dose. The receptors derive from an adult who received the AZD1222 COVID-19 vaccine.

The rearrangement links TRBV15 to TRBJ2-1; tentative D call: TRBD1 (5 bases). Germline CDR1 is LNHNV and CDR2 is YYDKDF (reference sequence). Trimming cost V 1 base and J 5 bases, with 18 bases left between them. The CDR3 has 17 residues. DNA of the CDR3: TGTGCCACCAGCAGAGGGTTCCAGGCCAGGGTAAACAATGAGCAGTTCTTC. Residues: CATSRGFQARVNNEQFF.

The chain joins TRBV19 to TRBJ1-4; perhaps TRBD1 as D (5 bases). V lost 5 bases to trimming and J lost 7 bases, with 14 bases between them. Germline V gives CDR1 LNHDA, CDR2 SQIVND (reference sequence). This CDR3 contains 14 residues. CDR3 amino acids: CASSGRDWGEKLFF. The CDR3 bases are TGTGCCAGTAGTGGCCGGGACTGGGGTGAAAAACTGTTTTTT.

The J gene is TRBJ1-3, the V gene TRBV19; no clear D. The CDR3 contains 13 residues. The germline gives CDR1 LNHDA, CDR2 SQIVND (reference sequence). Trimming took off 3 bases at V and 2 bases at J, with 5 bases between the two ends. The CDR3 sequence: CASSIETGNTIYF. The CDR3 coding sequence is TGTGCCAGTAGTATCGAGACTGGAAACACCATATATTTT.

The chain is built from TRBV5-6 and TRBJ2-3; tentatively, D is TRBD2 (5 bases). Germline assignment: CDR1 SGHDT and CDR2 YYEEEE. The CDR3 is made up of 14 amino acids. V gave up 0 bases and J gave up 1 base, with 6 bases separating them. The CDR3 DNA follows: TGTGCCAGCAGCTTGGTTAGCGGCACAGATACGCAGTATTTT. This sequence encodes CASSLVSGTDTQYF.

The chain links TRBV6-2 or TRBV6-3 to TRBJ1-5, with 7 positions matching TRBD1. Per germline, CDR1 MNHEY and CDR2 SVGEGT. Trimming at V came to 6 bases and at J to 6 bases, leaving 8 bases not matched to a gene. CDR3 length equals 14 residues. CDR3 sequence reads: CASSPTGIRQPQHF. The CDR3 DNA reads as TGTGCCAGCAGCCCGACAGGGATCCGTCAGCCCCAGCATTTT.

The gene calls are TRBV27 and TRBJ1-5; no clear D gene. Trimming shortened V by 7 bases and J by 2 bases, and 12 bases separated the two germline ends. CDR1 MNHEY and CDR2 SMNVEV come from the germline V gene (reference sequence). The CDR3 has 14 residues. CDR3 amino acids: CASIPFGGNQPQHF. Written as DNA, the CDR3 is TGTGCCAGCATCCCTTTTGGGGGCAATCAGCCCCAGCATTTT.

On this clone: The DNA is left out, because the CDR3 cannot be placed on it with certainty; the CDR3 is given as TCRdb lists it. V is TRBV6-5 and J is TRBJ1-4. The germline V gene has CDR1 MNHEY and CDR2 SVGAGI. Including both end residues, the CDR3 is 14 amino acids long. This CDR3 reads CASSSSATNEKLFF.

V is TRBV5-1 and J is TRBJ2-5; D might be TRBD1 (6 bases). CDR1 SGHRS and CDR2 YFSETQ come from the germline V gene. With 3 bases removed from V and 3 bases from J, the gap between germline ends came to 12 bases. The CDR3 contains 14 residues. The CDR3 sequence: CASSSGQAKETQYF. The DNA of the CDR3 is TGCGCCAGCAGCTCGGGACAAGCAAAAGAGACCCAGTACTTC. The full variable domain, completed using reference TRBV5-1 and TRBJ2-5, is KAGVTQTPRYLIKTRGQQVTLSCSPISGHRSVSWYQQTPGQGLQFLFEYFSETQRNKGNFPGRFSGRQFSNSRSEMNVSTLELGDSALYLCASSSGQAKETQYFGPGTRLLVL.

This clone was counted once. This rearrangement joins TRBV3-1 (or the pseudogene TRBV3-2) to TRBJ1-1; no clear D gene. The CDR3 consists of 15 residues. Trimming left V 3 bases short and J 6 bases short, with 17 bases between. Germline CDR1 and CDR2: LGHDT and YNNKEL (reference sequence). The CDR3 region is CASSHVAASGPEAFF. The CDR3 DNA reads TGTGCCAGCAGCCATGTCGCCGCCTCAGGTCCTGAAGCTTTCTTT.

This clone appeared a single time. This sequence joins TRBV5-1 and TRBJ1-1, with 10 bases fitting TRBD1. Unmatched junction bases numbered 7, after V lost 4 bases and J lost 1 base. The CDR3 is 16 residues long. CDR1 is SGHRS and CDR2 is YFSETQ in the germline V gene. The CDR3 DNA reads as TGCGCCAGCAGCCCAACGGGACAGGGGACGAACACTGAAGCTTTCTTT. Translation: CASSPTGQGTNTEAFF.

This clone is a singleton in its sample. This chain links TRBV10-3 with TRBJ2-3; no definite D call. There are 13 residues in the CDR3. Trimming left V 6 bases short and J 4 bases short, with 11 bases between. Germline V gene data show CDR1 as ENHRY and CDR2 as SYGVKD. CDR3 bases: TGTGCCATCAGCCGGCTTCCTCCAGATACGCAGTATTTT. Protein product: CAISRLPPDTQYF.

The rearrangement uses TRBV7-8 and TRBJ1-5, with a tentative D call TRBD1 (5 bases). CDR3 length: 17 amino acids. V was pared by 0 bases and J by 0 bases, with 12 bases between. The germline V gene encodes CDR1 SGHVS and CDR2 FQNEAQ. The CDR3 region has the DNA TGTGCCAGCAGCTTAGCCATGGGGCAGCATAGCAATCAGCCCCAGCATTTT. Protein: CASSLAMGQHSNQPQHF.

The rearrangement links TRBV2 to TRBJ1-4; D not resolved. V gave up 8 bases and J gave up 5 bases, with 9 bases separating them. Germline CDR1 is SNHLY and CDR2 is FYNNEI. CDR3 size: 12 residues. For the CDR3, the DNA is TGTGCCAGCTCATGGCACAATGAAAAACTGTTTTTT. Protein product: CASSWHNEKLFF. Drawing the rest from reference TRBV2 and TRBJ1-4, the complete variable domain is EPEVTQTPSHQVTQMGQEVILRCVPISNHLYFYWYRQILGQKVEFLVSFYNNEISEKSEIFDDQFSVERPDGSNFTLKIRSTKLEDSAMYFCASSWHNEKLFFGSGTQLSVL.

The chain uses TRBV18 and TRBJ1-4, with TRBD1 matching 9 bases. V was clipped by 2 bases and J by 6 bases; unmatched bases: 1. This CDR3 spans 14 amino acids. Germline values: CDR1 KGHSH, CDR2 LQKENI. CDR3 protein: CASSPGTGHEKLFF. The DNA for the CDR3 is TGTGCCAGCTCACCAGGGACAGGGCATGAAAAACTGTTTTTT.

The V gene is TRBV5-4, the J gene TRBJ1-3; no definite D call. Trimming took 0 bases from V and 4 from J, leaving 5 bases between them. This CDR3 spans 13 amino acids. From germline, CDR1 is SGHNT and CDR2 YYREEE (reference sequence). The CDR3 protein is CASSLAGGNTIYF. The CDR3 coding sequence is TGTGCCAGCAGCTTGGCCGGAGGAAACACCATATATTTT. The whole variable domain, remainder taken from reference TRBV5-4 and TRBJ1-3, is ETGVTQSPTHLIKTRGQQVTLRCSSQSGHNTVSWYQQALGQGPQFIFQYYREEENGRGNFPPRFSGLQFPNYSSELNVNALELDDSALYLCASSLAGGNTIYFGEGSWLTVV.

The V gene is TRBV7-6, the J gene TRBJ2-2, with D perhaps TRBD2 (6 bases). The V end lost 3 bases, the J end lost 0 bases, and 11 bases lay between the germline ends. The CDR3 is 16 amino acids. CDR1 SGHVS and CDR2 FNYEAQ come from the germline V gene. DNA for the CDR3: TGTGCCAGCAGCTTTACGGGGGTCCCGAACACCGGGGAGCTGTTTTTT. The encoded protein is CASSFTGVPNTGELFF. Looking up the rest from reference TRBV7-6 and TRBJ2-2 gives the full variable domain: GAGVSQSPRYKVTKRGQDVALRCDPISGHVSLYWYRQALGQGPEFLTYFNYEAQQDKSGLPNDRFSAERPEGSISTLTIQRTEQRDSAMYRCASSFTGVPNTGELFFGEGSRLTVL.

The rearrangement uses TRBV6-1 and TRBJ2-5; 12 nucleotides line up with TRBD1. Trimming took 3 bases from V and 6 from J; bases not matched to a gene: 5. CDR1 and CDR2 from the germline V gene are MNHNS and SASEGT. The CDR3 length is 15 residues. CDR3 coding DNA: TGTGCCAGCAGTGAGGGGACAGGGGGCATAAAGACCCAGTACTTC. It codes for CASSEGTGGIKTQYF.

This clone was seen just once. The V call is TRBV6-4, the J call TRBJ2-7, with D possibly TRBD1 on 5 matching bases. CDR3 length: 17 amino acids. V lost 0 bases and J 2 bases, leaving 17 bases between the germline ends. Germline-derived CDR1 and CDR2 are MRHNA and SNTAGT. DNA for the CDR3: TGTGCCAGCAGTGACTCGAAGTCAGGGATTCATCCCTACGAGCAGTACTTC. Protein product: CASSDSKSGIHPYEQYF.

The gene calls are TRBV6-1 and TRBJ1-5; TRBD1 matches at 7 bases. Germline V CDR1 and CDR2: MNHNS, SASEGT. Germline trimming cut 3 bases from V and 7 bases from J; bases unmatched to any gene: 6. The CDR3 runs 14 residues. The CDR3 spells CASSEDRFEQPQHF. The CDR3 DNA sequence: TGTGCCAGCAGTGAGGACAGGTTCGAGCAGCCCCAGCATTTT.

J is TRBJ2-7 and V is TRBV6-5; D could derive from TRBD1 or TRBD2 (5 bases each). V was cut by 6 bases and J by 6 bases, with 18 bases left in between. There are 14 residues in the CDR3. Germline V lookup: CDR1 MNHEY, CDR2 SVGAGI. The CDR3 nucleotides read TGTGCCAGCAGCGCCATGGGGCCAGGGACCGAGCAGTACTTC. Translated: CASSAMGPGTEQYF.

This clone was found a few times. The J gene is TRBJ2-7, the V gene TRBV3-1 (or the pseudogene TRBV3-2); possible D gene TRBD1, 5 bases. The V end was cut by 3 bases, the J end by 2 bases, with 5 bases between. This CDR3 has 12 residues. Germline CDR1 and CDR2: LGHDT and YNNKEL (reference sequence). The CDR3 DNA reads TGTGCCAGCAGCCACAGGGCCTACGAGCAGTACTTC. Translated: CASSHRAYEQYF.

In its sample, this clone was seen once. The V call is TRBV27, the J call TRBJ1-6, with D possibly TRBD1 on 5 matching bases. Between the trimmed V and J ends, which lost 3 bases and 6 bases, there was a span of 21 bases. The CDR3 runs 18 residues. CDR1 is MNHEY, CDR2 SMNVEV, per germline (reference sequence). The CDR3 nucleotides are TGTGCCAGCAGTTTCATATCGCCGGTGGGACTGTCTAATTCACCCCTCCACTTT. Translated, it gives CASSFISPVGLSNSPLHF.

The chain uses TRBV16 and TRBJ2-7, with TRBD2 as a possible D gene (5 bases). Germline CDR1 is KGHSY and CDR2 is FQNENV. The CDR3 runs to 15 residues. V gave up 4 bases and J gave up 1 base, with 14 bases separating them. The CDR3 coding sequence is TGTGCCAGCAGCCTTTTAGAGCGGACTTCCTACGAGCAGTACTTC. Translation: CASSLLERTSYEQYF.

The sample holds one count of this clone. V usage is TRBV19 and J usage is TRBJ2-2; D is uncertain. CDR3 length: 11 residues. V dropped 6 bases and J dropped 3 bases, with 2 bases sitting between them. Germline V CDR1 and CDR2: LNHDA, SQIVND (reference sequence). As DNA, the CDR3 is TGTGCCAGTAGGTACACCGGGGAGCTGTTTTTT. Translated, it gives CASRYTGELFF.

This clone was seen only once. The chain employs TRBV11-2 and TRBJ1-2; TRBD1 matches 7 bases. The germline V gene has CDR1 SGHAT and CDR2 FQNNGV. V dropped 1 base and J dropped 1; count of bases not matched to a gene: 3. The CDR3 runs to 15 residues. The CDR3 protein is CASSLGDSLNYGYTF. The CDR3 DNA reads TGTGCCAGCAGCTTAGGGGACAGCCTTAACTATGGCTACACCTTC.

CDR3 sequence: CASSLVRTGSSTGELFF. The DNA of the CDR3 is TGTGCCAGCAGCTTAGTCCGGACAGGGTCGAGCACCGGGGAGCTGTTTTTT. The chain uses TRBV11-3 and TRBJ2-2, with 8 positions matching TRBD1. Trimming at V came to 1 base and at J to 4 bases, leaving 8 bases not matched to a gene. This CDR3 has 17 amino acids. The germline CDR1 and CDR2 sequences are SGHNT and YENEEA.